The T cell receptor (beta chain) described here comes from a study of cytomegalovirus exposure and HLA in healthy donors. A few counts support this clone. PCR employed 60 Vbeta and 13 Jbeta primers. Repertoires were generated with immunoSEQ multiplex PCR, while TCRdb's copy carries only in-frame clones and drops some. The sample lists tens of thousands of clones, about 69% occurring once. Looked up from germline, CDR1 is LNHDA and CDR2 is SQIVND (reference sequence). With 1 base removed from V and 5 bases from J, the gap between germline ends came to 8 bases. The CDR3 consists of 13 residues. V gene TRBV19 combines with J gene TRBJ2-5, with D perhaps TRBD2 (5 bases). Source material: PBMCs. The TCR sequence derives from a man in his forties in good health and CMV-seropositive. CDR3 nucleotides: TGTGCCAGTAGTATAGCCCGGAGGGAGACCCAGTACTTC. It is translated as CASSIARRETQYF.